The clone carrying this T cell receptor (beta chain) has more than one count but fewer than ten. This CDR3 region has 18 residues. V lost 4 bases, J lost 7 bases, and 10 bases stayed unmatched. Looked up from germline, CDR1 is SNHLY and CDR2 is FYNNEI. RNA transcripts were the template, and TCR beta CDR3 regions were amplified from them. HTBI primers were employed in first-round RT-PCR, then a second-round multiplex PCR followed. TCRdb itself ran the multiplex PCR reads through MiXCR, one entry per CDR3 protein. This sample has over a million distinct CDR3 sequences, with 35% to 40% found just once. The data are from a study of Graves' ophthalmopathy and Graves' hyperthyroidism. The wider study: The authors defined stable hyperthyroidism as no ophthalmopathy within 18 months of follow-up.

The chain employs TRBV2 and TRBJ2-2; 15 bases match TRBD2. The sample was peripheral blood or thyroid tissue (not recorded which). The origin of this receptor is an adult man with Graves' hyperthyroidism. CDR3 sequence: CASSGPGTSGRPNGELFF. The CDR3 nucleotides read TGTGCCAGCAGTGGACCCGGGACTAGCGGGAGGCCTAACGGGGAGCTGTTTTTT.